Below are 25 T cell receptor beta chains sequenced from a single sample in a study of cytomegalovirus exposure and HLA in healthy donors (dated by TCRdb to the late 2010s). Library preparation employed the immunoSEQ multiplex PCR assay. The multiplex PCR relied on a mix of 60 forward primers for TCR Vbeta segments and 13 reverse primers for TCR Jbeta segments. TCRdb limited this immuneACCESS table to in-frame rearrangements with V and J called. A share of clones is missing; checked studies link under half to unresolved V genes, and the rest is unexplained. Present in this sample are fewer than 250,000 clones, over 80% of which were seen just once. The ten largest account for roughly 0.71% of the sample. The sequenced sample consisted of PBMCs. These TCRs come from a boy between 2 and 10 years old in good health and CMV-seronegative.

This chain joins TRBV5-1 and TRBJ1-1; 10 bases are shared with TRBD1. CDR3 length: 18 amino acids. Germline CDR1 reads SGHRS; CDR2 reads YFSETQ. V lost 0 bases, J lost 0 bases, and 8 bases stayed unmatched. CDR3 nucleotides: TGCGCCAGCAGCTTGGACCCGGGACAGGGGCAAATGAACACTGAAGCTTTCTTT. Translating it yields CASSLDPGQGQMNTEAFF.

There are a few counts of this clone. Here the CDR3 reads CAWKEAYEQYF. DNA for the CDR3: TGTGCCTGGAAGGAGGCCTACGAGCAGTACTTC. This sequence joins TRBV30 and TRBJ2-7, with D perhaps matching TRBD2 (5 bases). The CDR3 runs 11 residues. Trimming cost V 4 bases and J 2 bases, with 6 bases left between them. CDR1 and CDR2 from the germline V gene are GTSNPN and SVGIG (reference sequence).

This chain links TRBV4-2 with TRBJ2-5; TRBD1 agrees at 9 bases. Trimming removed 6 bases from V and 3 bases from J; junction bases left unmatched: 14. The germline gives CDR1 LGHNA, CDR2 YNFKEQ. The CDR3 contains 17 residues. CDR3 nucleotides: TGTGCCAGCAGTCGATTGGGGACAGGGCTTTACGAAGAGACCCAGTACTTC. Amino acids: CASSRLGTGLYEETQYF.

This clone has just a few counts. The CDR3 DNA reads as TGTGCCAGCTCACCGGGCGGGGGCCTCCAGGGCGAGCAGTACTTC. Translating it yields CASSPGGGLQGEQYF. The V and J genes are TRBV18 and TRBJ2-5, with D possibly matching TRBD2 (7 bases). The J call may be wrong; the DNA end is better matched by TRBJ2-7. Germline CDR1 reads KGHSH; CDR2 reads LQKENI. The CDR3 has 15 residues.

V gene TRBV19 combines with J gene TRBJ2-7; 10 bases align to TRBD2. This CDR3 contains 15 residues. The ends lost 6 bases at V and 3 bases at J; junction bases unmatched: 8. Per the germline V gene, CDR1 is LNHDA and CDR2 is SQIVND (reference sequence). The CDR3 is CASRPRTSGFYEQYF. The CDR3 nucleotides are TGTGCCAGTAGACCGAGGACTAGCGGATTCTACGAGCAGTACTTC.

The chain couples TRBV13 to TRBJ1-2, with D unresolved. The CDR3 has 13 residues. V lost 5 bases to trimming and J lost 2 bases, with 9 bases between them. CDR1 and CDR2 from the germline V gene are PRHDT and FYEKMQ (reference sequence). CDR3 sequence reads: CASSIKENYGYTF. As DNA, the CDR3 is TGTGCCAGCAGCATCAAGGAGAACTATGGCTACACCTTC.

A note on this clone: One end of the junction does not line up with germline, which may come from a read error. V gene TRBV6-5 combines with J gene TRBJ1-6; the match to TRBD1 covers 7 bases. Germline V gives CDR1 MNHEY, CDR2 SVGAGI. The CDR3 contains 15 residues. In nucleotides, the CDR3 is TGTGCCCGCAGTTACCAGACAGGGATCAATTCACCCCTCCACTTT. It translates to CARSYQTGINSPLHF.

The chain combines TRBV6-1 with TRBJ1-1; D ambiguous. Looked up from germline, CDR1 is MNHNS and CDR2 is SASEGT. The V and J ends lost 7 bases and 5 bases respectively, with 14 bases between them. This CDR3 comprises 13 residues. CDR3 bases: TGTGCCAGCATTAATTGGGCATGGACTGAAGCTTTCTTT. Translating it yields CASINWAWTEAFF.

The V and J genes are TRBV12-5 and TRBJ2-1, with TRBD2 matching 7 bases. V trimming: 2 bases; J trimming: 3 bases; junction bases outside the gene matches: 10. Germline V gene lookup returns CDR1 LGHNT and CDR2 FRNRAP. The CDR3 contains 17 residues. The CDR3 here is CASGLPLTSAHYNEQFF. The CDR3 DNA reads as TGTGCTAGTGGTTTGCCCCTTACTAGCGCCCACTACAATGAGCAGTTCTTC. Full variable domain (outside the CDR3, taken from reference TRBV12-5 and TRBJ2-1): DARVTQTPRHKVTEMGQEVTMRCQPILGHNTVFWYRQTMMQGLELLAYFRNRAPLDDSGMPKDRFSAEMPDATLATLKIQPSEPRDSAVYFCASGLPLTSAHYNEQFFGPGTRLTVL.

Worth noting for this clone: An end of the junction does not agree with germline; a read error may underlie this. The chain is built from TRBV7-9 and TRBJ2-1; 10 positions agree with TRBD2. Looked up from germline, CDR1 is SEHNR and CDR2 is FQNEAQ (reference sequence). This CDR3 is 15 amino acids long. The CDR3 nucleotides read TGTTCCAGCAGCCTTCAGCGGGGGGGCCTCGATGAGCAGTTCTTC. Translated, it gives CSSSLQRGGLDEQFF.

This clone was seen only once. One end of the junction varies from germline; a read error may be responsible. The chain couples TRBV4-1 to TRBJ2-1, with 8 nucleotides matching TRBD1. The CDR3 is made up of 15 amino acids. Germline CDR1 reads MGHRA; CDR2 reads YSYEKL. The CDR3 nucleotides read TGCGCCAGCAGCCCAACAGGGGGGACATACAATGAGCAGCTCTTC. Its protein product is CASSPTGGTYNEQLF.

The chain has TRBV2 and TRBJ1-1; weak D call: TRBD1 (5 bases). CDR3 size: 14 residues. In germline, CDR1 is SNHLY, CDR2 FYNNEI. The germline V and J ends were trimmed by 1 base and 6 bases, with 12 bases remaining between them. CDR3 loop: CASSEELGQAEAFF. DNA of the CDR3: TGTGCCAGCAGTGAAGAGCTAGGACAAGCTGAAGCTTTCTTT.

The chain joins TRBV5-4 to TRBJ2-1, with TRBD1 matching over 10 bases. Germline-derived CDR1 and CDR2 are SGHNT and YYREEE (reference sequence). The CDR3 length is 16 residues. Trimming cost V 0 bases and J 7 bases; bases outside gene matches: 7. The CDR3 here is CASSLVGDRGDNEQFF. The DNA for the CDR3 is TGTGCCAGCAGCTTGGTTGGGGACAGGGGTGATAATGAGCAGTTCTTC.

Concerning this clone: The germline gene is not matched at one end of the junction; a read error may be the cause. The chain is built from TRBV30 and TRBJ1-5; D call uncertain. The CDR3 has 13 amino acids. CDR1 is GTSNPN, CDR2 SVGIG, per germline (reference sequence). The CDR3 is CAGSRGVGQPQHF. The DNA of the CDR3 is TGTGCCGGGAGCCGAGGCGTAGGTCAGCCCCAGCATTTT.

The V and J genes are TRBV7-9 and TRBJ2-4; D possibly corresponds to TRBD2 (5 bases). Trimming removed 1 base at V and 0 bases at J, with 10 bases between. CDR3 length: 16 amino acids. Germline CDR1 reads SEHNR; CDR2 reads FQNEAQ (reference sequence). CDR3 sequence: CASSLGGQLAKNIQYF. Written as DNA, the CDR3 is TGTGCCAGCAGCTTAGGAGGGCAGCTAGCCAAAAACATTCAGTACTTC.

There are a few counts of this clone. The chain has TRBV6-1 and TRBJ1-4; TRBD1 aligns across 8 bases. The CDR3 is 14 residues long. Germline loops: CDR1 MNHNS, CDR2 SASEGT. V dropped 8 bases and J dropped 7; count of bases not matched to a gene: 9. The CDR3 spells CASFRTGMSEKLFF. The DNA for the CDR3 is TGTGCCAGCTTTAGGACAGGGATGAGTGAAAAACTGTTTTTT.

The chain is built from TRBV25-1 and TRBJ2-7; 12 bases agree with TRBD2. The V gene end was trimmed by 6 bases and the J gene end by 4 bases; junction bases not matched to a gene: 10. CDR1 and CDR2 from the germline V gene are MGHDK and SYGVNS. The CDR3 loop spans 16 amino acids. The chain's CDR3 is CASSARLAGEGYEQYF. CDR3 nucleotides: TGTGCCAGCAGCGCCAGACTAGCGGGAGAAGGATACGAGCAGTACTTC.

The chain has TRBV5-1 and TRBJ2-7; TRBD1 aligns across 12 bases. V shed 3 bases, J shed 3 bases, and the junction held 4 bases outside the gene matches. The CDR3 contains 15 residues. Germline CDR1 SGHRS, CDR2 YFSETQ. CDR3 bases: TGCGCCAGCAGCTGGGGACAGGGGGCAGGCTACGAGCAGTACTTC. Translation: CASSWGQGAGYEQYF.

The genes are TRBV27 and TRBJ2-3, with D unclear. CDR3 length equals 17 residues. The germline gives CDR1 MNHEY, CDR2 SMNVEV (reference sequence). Trimming left V 5 bases short and J 2 bases short, with 20 bases between. DNA of the CDR3: TGTGCCAGCAGTCCCTTGACGTCGCGGAGAAACACAGATACGCAGTATTTT. Residues: CASSPLTSRRNTDTQYF.

The J gene is TRBJ1-2, the V gene TRBV15; possible D gene TRBD1, 6 bases. CDR1 and CDR2 from the germline V gene are LNHNV and YYDKDF (reference sequence). This CDR3 is 16 amino acids long. Deletions cut 1 base from V and 4 bases from J, with 16 bases between. The CDR3 sequence: CATSRGGGGSGYGYTF. CDR3 in DNA: TGTGCCACCAGCAGAGGGGGTGGGGGCTCAGGCTATGGCTACACCTTC.

This chain links TRBV6-6 with TRBJ2-3; D may be TRBD1 (5 bases). The V gene lost 5 bases and the J gene lost 2 bases, with 11 bases spanning the gap. Germline CDR1 is MNHNY and CDR2 is SVGAGI (reference sequence). The length of the CDR3 is 14 residues. The CDR3 reads CASSPPTVTDTQYF. CDR3 DNA: TGTGCCAGCAGTCCCCCGACAGTCACAGATACGCAGTATTTT.

This clone came up a few times. The chain carries TRBV2 and TRBJ1-1; maybe TRBD1 (5 bases). The germline V and J ends were trimmed by 8 bases and 3 bases, with 13 bases remaining between them. Germline V gene data show CDR1 as SNHLY and CDR2 as FYNNEI. CDR3 size: 13 residues. The CDR3 DNA reads TGTGCCAGCCATGGACAACCCTACACTGAAGCTTTCTTT. Its translation: CASHGQPYTEAFF.

The chain combines TRBV6-5 with TRBJ2-5; 8 bases are a match to TRBD1. This CDR3 spans 14 amino acids. J lost 2 bases, V lost 2 bases, and 1 base had no gene match. In germline, CDR1 is MNHEY, CDR2 SVGAGI. The CDR3 loop reads CASSYTGGQETQYF. In nucleotides, the CDR3 is TGTGCCAGCAGTTACACAGGGGGGCAAGAGACCCAGTACTTC.

This clone was counted only a few times. The rearrangement uses TRBV2 and TRBJ2-1; 8 bases are shared with TRBD2. Germline assignment: CDR1 SNHLY and CDR2 FYNNEI. Trimming removed 11 bases from V and 7 bases from J; junction bases left unmatched: 13. The CDR3 is made up of 14 amino acids. CDR3 in DNA: TGTGCCCGCCAGAGGCGGGGGGCGGGGAATGAGCAGTTCTTC. It yields the protein CARQRRGAGNEQFF.

The CDR3 DNA follows: TGCGCCAGCAGCTTGGGCGGGCCGGTGACTGAAGCTTTCTTT. Translation gives CASSLGGPVTEAFF. The chain recombines TRBV5-1 with TRBJ1-1, with D hard to call. The CDR3 runs 14 residues. V shed 0 bases and J shed 5 bases, with 11 bases lying between them. The germline gives CDR1 SGHRS, CDR2 YFSETQ. The full variable domain, in which reference TRBV5-1 and TRBJ1-1 provide the parts outside the CDR3, is KAGVTQTPRYLIKTRGQQVTLSCSPISGHRSVSWYQQTPGQGLQFLFEYFSETQRNKGNFPGRFSGRQFSNSRSEMNVSTLELGDSALYLCASSLGGPVTEAFFGQGTRLTVV.